The sequence of this T cell receptor beta chain was determined in a study of blood T cell repertoires in COVID-19. Study at large: Samples representing acute and convalescent COVID-19 were sourced from the United States, Italy and Spain. In each case, the material was cDNA or gDNA derived from T cells, B-cell-depleted T cells, or PBMCs.

Recruited during active infection, patients (from Seattle) were subsequently followed longitudinally. The CDR3 loop spans 15 amino acids. Trimming pared 0 bases from V and 8 bases from J, leaving 17 bases between. The V gene's germline CDR1 is SGHTS and CDR2 YDEGEE. The repertoire was sequenced with immunoSEQ multiplex PCR; TCRdb's copy has only in-frame clones and lacks some. Here the sample spans about 230,000 clones, more than 80% being singletons. The specimen sequenced was peripheral blood. The chain combines TRBV5-8 with TRBJ1-2; a possible D gene is TRBD1 (6 bases). This clonotype was sampled from a woman older than 75 with COVID-19, enrolled during active disease. CDR3 nucleotides: TGTGCCAGCAGCTTGGGGCAGGGGCGCACTGGAGGCTACACCTTC. Its translation: CASSLGQGRTGGYTF.